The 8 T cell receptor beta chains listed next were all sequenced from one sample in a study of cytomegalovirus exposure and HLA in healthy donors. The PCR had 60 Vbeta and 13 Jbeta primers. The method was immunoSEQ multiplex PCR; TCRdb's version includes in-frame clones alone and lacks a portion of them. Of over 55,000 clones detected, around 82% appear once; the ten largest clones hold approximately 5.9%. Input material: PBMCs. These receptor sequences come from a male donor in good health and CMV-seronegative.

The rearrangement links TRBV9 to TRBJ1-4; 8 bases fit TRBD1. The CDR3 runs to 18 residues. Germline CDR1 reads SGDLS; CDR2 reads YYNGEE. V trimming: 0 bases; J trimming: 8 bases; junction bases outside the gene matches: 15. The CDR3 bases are TGTGCCAGCAGCGTAGTTCCCTCGACGACAGGGGAAGGGGAAAAACTGTTTTTT. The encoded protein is CASSVVPSTTGEGEKLFF.

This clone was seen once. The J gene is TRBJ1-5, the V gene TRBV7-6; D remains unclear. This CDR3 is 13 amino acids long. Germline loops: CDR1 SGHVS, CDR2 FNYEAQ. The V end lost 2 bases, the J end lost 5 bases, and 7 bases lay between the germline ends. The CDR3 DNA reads TGTGCCAGCAGCTTATCTATCTATCAGCCCCAGCATTTT. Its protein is CASSLSIYQPQHF. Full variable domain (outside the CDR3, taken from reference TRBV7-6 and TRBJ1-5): GAGVSQSPRYKVTKRGQDVALRCDPISGHVSLYWYRQALGQGPEFLTYFNYEAQQDKSGLPNDRFSAERPEGSISTLTIQRTEQRDSAMYRCASSLSIYQPQHFGDGTRLSIL.

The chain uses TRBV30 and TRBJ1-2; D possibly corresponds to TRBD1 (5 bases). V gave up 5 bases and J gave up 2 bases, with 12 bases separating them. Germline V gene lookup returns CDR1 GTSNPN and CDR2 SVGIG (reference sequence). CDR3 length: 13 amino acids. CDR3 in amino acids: CAWARGENYGYTF. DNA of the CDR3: TGTGCCTGGGCCCGGGGGGAGAACTATGGCTACACCTTC.

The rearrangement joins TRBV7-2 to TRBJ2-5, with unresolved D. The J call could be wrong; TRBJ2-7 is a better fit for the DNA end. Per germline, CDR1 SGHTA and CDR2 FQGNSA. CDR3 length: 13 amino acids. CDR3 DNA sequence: TGTGCCAGCAGCTCGGAGCCAACCTACGAGCAGTACTTC. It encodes CASSSEPTYEQYF.

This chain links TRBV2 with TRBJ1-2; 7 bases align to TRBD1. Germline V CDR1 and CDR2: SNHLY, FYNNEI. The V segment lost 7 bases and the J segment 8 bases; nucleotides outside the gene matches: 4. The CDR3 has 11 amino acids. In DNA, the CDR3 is TGTGCCAGCAAAGGGGGCCGGGGCTACACCTTC. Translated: CASKGGRGYTF.

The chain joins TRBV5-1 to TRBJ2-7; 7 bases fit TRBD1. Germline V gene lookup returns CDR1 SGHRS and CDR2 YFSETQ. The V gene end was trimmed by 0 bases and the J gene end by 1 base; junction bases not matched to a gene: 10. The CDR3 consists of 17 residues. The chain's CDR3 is CASSLATGQGVSYEQYF. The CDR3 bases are TGCGCCAGCAGCTTGGCCACTGGCCAGGGGGTTTCCTACGAGCAGTACTTC.

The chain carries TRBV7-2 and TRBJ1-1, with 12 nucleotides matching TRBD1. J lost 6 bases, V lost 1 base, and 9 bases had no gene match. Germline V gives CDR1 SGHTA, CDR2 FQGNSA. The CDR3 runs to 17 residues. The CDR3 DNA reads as TGTGCCAGCAGCTTAGTAGTATGGGGACAGGGGGCAGCTGAAGCTTTCTTT. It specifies CASSLVVWGQGAAEAFF.

This CDR3 reads CASSAVVNYGYTF. In DNA form, the CDR3 reads TGTGCCAGCAGTGCGGTGGTTAACTATGGCTACACCTTC. This rearrangement joins TRBV6-1 to TRBJ1-2, with D unclear. The germline CDR1 and CDR2 sequences are MNHNS and SASEGT. The CDR3 runs to 13 residues. Trimming stripped 4 bases from V and 1 base from J, with 7 bases between.